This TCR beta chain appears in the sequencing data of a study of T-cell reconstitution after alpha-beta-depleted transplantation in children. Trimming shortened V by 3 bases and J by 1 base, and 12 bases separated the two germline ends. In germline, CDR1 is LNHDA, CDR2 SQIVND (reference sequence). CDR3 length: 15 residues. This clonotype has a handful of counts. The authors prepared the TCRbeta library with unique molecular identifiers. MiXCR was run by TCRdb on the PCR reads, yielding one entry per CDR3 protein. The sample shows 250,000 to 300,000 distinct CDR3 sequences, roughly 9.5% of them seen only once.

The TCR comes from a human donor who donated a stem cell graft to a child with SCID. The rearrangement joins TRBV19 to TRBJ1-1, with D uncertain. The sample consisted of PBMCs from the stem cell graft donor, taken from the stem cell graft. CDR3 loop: CASSIPMGRNTEAFF. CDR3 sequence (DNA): TGTGCCAGTAGTATCCCTATGGGCCGGAACACTGAAGCTTTCTTT.